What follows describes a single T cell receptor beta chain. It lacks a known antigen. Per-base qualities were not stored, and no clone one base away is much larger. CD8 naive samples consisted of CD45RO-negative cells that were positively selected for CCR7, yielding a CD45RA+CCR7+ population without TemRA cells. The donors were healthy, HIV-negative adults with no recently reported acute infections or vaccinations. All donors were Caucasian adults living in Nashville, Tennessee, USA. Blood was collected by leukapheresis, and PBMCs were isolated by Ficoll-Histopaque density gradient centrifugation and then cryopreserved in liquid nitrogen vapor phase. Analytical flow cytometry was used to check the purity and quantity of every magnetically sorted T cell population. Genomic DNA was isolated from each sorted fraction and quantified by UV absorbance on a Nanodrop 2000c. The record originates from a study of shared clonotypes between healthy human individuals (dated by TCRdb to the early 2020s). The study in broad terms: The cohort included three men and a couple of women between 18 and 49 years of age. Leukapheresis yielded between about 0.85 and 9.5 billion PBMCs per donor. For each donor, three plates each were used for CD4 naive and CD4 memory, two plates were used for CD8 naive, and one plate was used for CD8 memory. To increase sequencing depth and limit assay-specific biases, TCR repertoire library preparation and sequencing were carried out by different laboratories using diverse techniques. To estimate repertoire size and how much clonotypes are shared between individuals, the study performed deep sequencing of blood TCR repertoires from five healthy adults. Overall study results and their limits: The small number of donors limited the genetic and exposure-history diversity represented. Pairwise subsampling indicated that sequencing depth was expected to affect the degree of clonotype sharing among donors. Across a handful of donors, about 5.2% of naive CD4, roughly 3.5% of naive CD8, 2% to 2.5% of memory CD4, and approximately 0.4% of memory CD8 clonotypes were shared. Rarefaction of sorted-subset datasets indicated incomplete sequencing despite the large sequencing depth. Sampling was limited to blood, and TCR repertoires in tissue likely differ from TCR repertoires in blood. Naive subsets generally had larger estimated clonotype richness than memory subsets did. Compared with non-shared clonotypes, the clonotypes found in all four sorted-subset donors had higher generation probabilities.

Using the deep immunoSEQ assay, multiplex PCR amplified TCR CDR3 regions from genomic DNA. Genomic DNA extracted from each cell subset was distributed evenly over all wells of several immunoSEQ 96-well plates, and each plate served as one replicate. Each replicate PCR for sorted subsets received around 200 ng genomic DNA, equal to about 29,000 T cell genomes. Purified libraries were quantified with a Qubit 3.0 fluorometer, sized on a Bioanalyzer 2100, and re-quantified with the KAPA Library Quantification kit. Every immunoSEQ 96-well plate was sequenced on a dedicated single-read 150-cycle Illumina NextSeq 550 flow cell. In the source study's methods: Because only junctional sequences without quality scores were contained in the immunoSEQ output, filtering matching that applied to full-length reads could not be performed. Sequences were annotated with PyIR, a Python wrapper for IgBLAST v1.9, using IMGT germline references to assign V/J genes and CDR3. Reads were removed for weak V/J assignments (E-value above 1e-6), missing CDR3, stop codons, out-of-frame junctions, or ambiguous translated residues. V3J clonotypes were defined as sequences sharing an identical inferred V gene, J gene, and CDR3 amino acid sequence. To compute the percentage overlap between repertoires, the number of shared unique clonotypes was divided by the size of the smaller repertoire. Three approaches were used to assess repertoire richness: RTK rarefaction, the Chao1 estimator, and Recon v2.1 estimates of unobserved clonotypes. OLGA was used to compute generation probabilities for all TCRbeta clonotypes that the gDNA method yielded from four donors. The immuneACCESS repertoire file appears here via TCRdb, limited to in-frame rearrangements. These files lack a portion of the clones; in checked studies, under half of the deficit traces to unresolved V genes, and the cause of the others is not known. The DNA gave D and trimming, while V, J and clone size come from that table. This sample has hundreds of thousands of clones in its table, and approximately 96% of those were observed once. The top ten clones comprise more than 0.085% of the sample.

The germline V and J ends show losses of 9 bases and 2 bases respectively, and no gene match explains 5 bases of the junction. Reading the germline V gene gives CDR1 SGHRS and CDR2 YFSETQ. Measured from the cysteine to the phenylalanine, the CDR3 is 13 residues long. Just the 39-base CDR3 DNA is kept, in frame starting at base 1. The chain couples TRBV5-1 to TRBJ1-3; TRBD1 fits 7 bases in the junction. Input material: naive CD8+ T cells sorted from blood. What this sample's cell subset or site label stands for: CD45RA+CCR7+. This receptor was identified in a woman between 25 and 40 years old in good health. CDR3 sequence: CATGQVPGNTIYF. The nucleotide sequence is TGCGCCACAGGACAGGTTCCTGGAAACACCATATATTTT. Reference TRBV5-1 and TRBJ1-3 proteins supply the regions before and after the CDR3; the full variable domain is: KAGVTQTPRYLIKTRGQQVTLSCSPISGHRSVSWYQQTPGQGLQFLFEYFSETQRNKGNFPGRFSGRQFSNSRSEMNVSTLELGDSALYLCATGQVPGNTIYFGEGSWLTVV.